The clone carrying this TCR beta chain was observed many times. Its target is not known. Time point: persistent/refractory GD, antithyroid drugs over 5 years with positive TRAb. Construction of the TCR library relied on RNA isolated from PBMCs. Diagnosis followed American Thyroid Association guidelines for Graves' disease. Patients were from an endocrinology department in Xi'an, China. Through Arm-PCR of CDR3 regions and iRepertoire HTBI primers, TCR beta libraries were built. MiXCR, applied by TCRdb to the multiplex PCR reads, yields one record per CDR3 protein. The data contain 300,000 to 350,000 distinct CDR3 sequences, roughly a fifth of them singletons. The data are from a study of regulatory T cells in long-lasting Graves disease. Study-wide findings and caveats: Persistent disease showed a preference for TRBV28, TRBJ1-2 and TRBJ2-5. Those with persistent disease had in common more public clonotypes (2,741) than new patients (approximately 970).

From germline, CDR1 is LGHDT and CDR2 YNNKEL (reference sequence). The CDR3 runs 16 residues. V was clipped by 1 base and J by 5 bases; unmatched bases: 10. The sequencing used peripheral blood mononuclear cells (PBMCs), collected when the disease was refractory, from a patient treated with antithyroid drugs. This chain uses TRBV3-1 with TRBJ2-5, with 7 bases lining up with TRBD1. The sequence was collected from a female donor with Graves disease. The CDR3 reads CASSQAVTGKKETQYF. CDR3 nucleotide sequence: TGTGCCAGCAGCCAAGCGGTGACAGGGAAGAAGGAGACCCAGTACTTC.